Sequencing of this T cell receptor beta chain was carried out in a study of regulatory T cells in long-lasting Graves disease. This clonotype was detected many times. The TCR beta library used iRepertoire HTBI primers with Arm-PCR amplification of CDR3. In TCRdb, the multiplex PCR reads were re-called with MiXCR into one record per CDR3 protein. The data hold some 500,000 distinct CDR3 sequences, with less than 15% observed a single time. Germline CDR1 SGHNT, CDR2 YENEEA. V gave up 0 bases and J gave up 2 bases; unmatched junction bases: 9. The CDR3 is made up of 19 amino acids. The time point was: newly diagnosed GD, antithyroid drugs for less than 3 months. RNA from PBMCs was the source of the TCR library. These data were also reused for a study on T cells in Graves' hyperthyroidism and ophthalmopathy.

The material sequenced was peripheral blood mononuclear cells (PBMCs), taken at new diagnosis, from a patient treated with antithyroid drugs. This TCR was recovered from a young man with Graves disease. This chain uses TRBV11-3 with TRBJ2-4, with TRBD1 matching 11 bases. CDR3 DNA: TGTGCCAGCAGCTTAGATGGACGCGGGACAGGGGGGACCAAAAACATTCAGTACTTC. Translating it yields CASSLDGRGTGGTKNIQYF.